This T cell receptor (beta chain) was sequenced in a study of control samples from healthy donors and cancer patients. Using immunoSEQ multiplex PCR, the repertoire was profiled, and TCRdb retains in-frame clones only, with some absent. The table lists 100,000 to 150,000 clones, about 91% of them singletons. The sample was blood. The source of this sequence is a man younger than 35 in good health.

The CDR3: CASKYGTANTEAFF. In DNA form, the CDR3 reads TGTGCCAGCAAATACGGGACAGCGAACACTGAAGCTTTCTTT. V gene TRBV6-5 combines with J gene TRBJ1-1; 7 bases align to TRBD1. CDR3 size: 14 residues. V lost 7 bases to trimming and J lost 1 base; unmatched junction nucleotides: 6. CDR1 and CDR2 (germline): MNHEY, SVGAGI.